The sequence of this T cell receptor beta chain was determined in a study of CD8+ T cells in alopecia areata. For the study at large: Affected scalp percentage set treated patients' severity scores.

The treatment is: oral pan-JAK inhibitor, 5-10 mg twice daily. RNA was extracted and reverse transcribed into cDNA as the sequencing template. Clones were read by immunoSEQ multiplex PCR, and TCRdb kept only the in-frame ones, dropping some. This sample yields approximately 300,000 clones, of which more than 45% are seen a single time; about 1.7% belongs to the top ten. CDR3 length: 15 amino acids. Per the germline V gene, CDR1 is MDHEN and CDR2 is SYDVKM. With V trimmed by 5 bases and J by 9 bases, 7 bases remained unmatched. The clonotype was recovered from a human donor with alopecia areata. The chain joins TRBV28 to TRBJ1-6; 10 positions match TRBD1. Here the sequenced sample was CD4+ T cells sorted from blood, taken at week 24, from a patient treated with tofacitinib. CDR3 DNA sequence: TGTGCCAGCAGTCCGCCGGGACAGGGGATTTCACCCCTCCACTTT. This sequence encodes CASSPPGQGISPLHF.